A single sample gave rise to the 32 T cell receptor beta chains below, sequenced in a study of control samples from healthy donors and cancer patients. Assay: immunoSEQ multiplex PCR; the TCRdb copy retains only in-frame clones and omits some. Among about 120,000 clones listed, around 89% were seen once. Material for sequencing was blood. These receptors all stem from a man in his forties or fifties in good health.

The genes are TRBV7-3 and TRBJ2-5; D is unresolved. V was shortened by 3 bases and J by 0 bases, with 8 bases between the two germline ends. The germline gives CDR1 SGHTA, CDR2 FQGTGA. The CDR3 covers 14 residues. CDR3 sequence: CASSLLGNQETQYF. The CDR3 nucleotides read TGTGCCAGCAGCTTGTTGGGGAACCAAGAGACCCAGTACTTC. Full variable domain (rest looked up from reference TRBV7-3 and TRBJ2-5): GAGVSQTPSNKVTEKGKYVELRCDPISGHTALYWYRQSLGQGPEFLIYFQGTGAADDSGLPNDRFFAVRPEGSVSTLKIQRTERGDSAVYLCASSLLGNQETQYFGPGTRLLVL.

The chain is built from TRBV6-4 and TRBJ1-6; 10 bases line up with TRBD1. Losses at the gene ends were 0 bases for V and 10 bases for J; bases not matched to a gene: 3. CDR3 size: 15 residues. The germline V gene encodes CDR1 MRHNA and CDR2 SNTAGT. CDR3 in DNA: TGTGCCAGCAGTGACTCGATGGACAGGGGGTCACCCCTCCACTTT. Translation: CASSDSMDRGSPLHF.

The CDR3 protein is CAWSITPTIQYF. CDR3 bases: TGTGCCTGGAGTATTACTCCGACCATTCAGTACTTC. V and J are TRBV30 and TRBJ2-4; D gene uncertain. Germline V gene sequence: CDR1 GTSNPN, CDR2 SVGIG (reference sequence). This CDR3 is built from 12 residues. Deletions cut 2 bases from V and 9 bases from J, with 11 bases between. Full variable domain (outside the CDR3, taken from reference TRBV30 and TRBJ2-4): SQTIHQWPATLVQPVGSPLSLECTVEGTSNPNLYWYRQAAGRGLQLLFYSVGIGQISSEVPQNLSASRPQDRQFILSSKKLLLSDSGFYLCAWSITPTIQYFGAGTRLSVL.

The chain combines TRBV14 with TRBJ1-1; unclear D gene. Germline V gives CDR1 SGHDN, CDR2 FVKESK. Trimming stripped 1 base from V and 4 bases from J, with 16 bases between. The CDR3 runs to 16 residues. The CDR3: CASSQGEDDMATEAFF. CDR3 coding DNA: TGTGCCAGCAGCCAAGGAGAGGACGATATGGCCACTGAAGCTTTCTTT.

This CDR3 is CASSQGVGQGNQPQHF. The CDR3 DNA reads TGCGCCAGCAGCCAAGGGGTAGGACAGGGCAATCAGCCCCAGCATTTT. The chain employs TRBV4-1 and TRBJ1-5; 7 nucleotides match TRBD1. The V segment lost 1 base and the J segment 2 bases; nucleotides outside the gene matches: 5. This CDR3 contains 16 residues. Germline-derived CDR1 and CDR2 are MGHRA and YSYEKL.

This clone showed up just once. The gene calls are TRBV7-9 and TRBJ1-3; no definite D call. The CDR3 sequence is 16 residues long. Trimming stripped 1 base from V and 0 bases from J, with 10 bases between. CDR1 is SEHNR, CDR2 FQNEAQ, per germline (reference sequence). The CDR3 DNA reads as TGTGCCAGCAGCTTAGGAGACAAAAGCTCTGGAAACACCATATATTTT. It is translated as CASSLGDKSSGNTIYF.

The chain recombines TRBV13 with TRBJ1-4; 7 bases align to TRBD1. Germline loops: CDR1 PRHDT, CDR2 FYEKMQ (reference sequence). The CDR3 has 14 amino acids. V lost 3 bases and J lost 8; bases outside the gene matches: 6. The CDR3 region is CASSFRAGGEKLFF. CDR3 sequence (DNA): TGTGCCAGCAGCTTCCGGGCAGGGGGGGAAAAACTGTTTTTT.

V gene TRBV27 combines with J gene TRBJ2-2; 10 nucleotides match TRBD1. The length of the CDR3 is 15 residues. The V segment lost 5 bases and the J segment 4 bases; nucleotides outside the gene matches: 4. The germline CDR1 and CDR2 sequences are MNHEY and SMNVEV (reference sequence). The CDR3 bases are TGTGCCAGCAGTCCTTGGACAGGGGGCACCGGGGAGCTGTTTTTT. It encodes CASSPWTGGTGELFF.

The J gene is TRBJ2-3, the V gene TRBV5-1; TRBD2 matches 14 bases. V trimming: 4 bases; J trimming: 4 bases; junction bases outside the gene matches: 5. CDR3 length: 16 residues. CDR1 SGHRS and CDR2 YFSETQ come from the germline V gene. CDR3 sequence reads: CASSPPTSGGADTQYF. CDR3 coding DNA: TGCGCCAGCAGCCCCCCGACTAGCGGGGGGGCAGATACGCAGTATTTT.

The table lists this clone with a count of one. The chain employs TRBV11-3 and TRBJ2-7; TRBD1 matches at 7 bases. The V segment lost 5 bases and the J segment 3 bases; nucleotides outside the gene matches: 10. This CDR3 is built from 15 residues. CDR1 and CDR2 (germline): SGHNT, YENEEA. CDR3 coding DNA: TGTGCCAGCAGCCCAGTTGGGACAGTGGACTACGAGCAGTACTTC. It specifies CASSPVGTVDYEQYF.

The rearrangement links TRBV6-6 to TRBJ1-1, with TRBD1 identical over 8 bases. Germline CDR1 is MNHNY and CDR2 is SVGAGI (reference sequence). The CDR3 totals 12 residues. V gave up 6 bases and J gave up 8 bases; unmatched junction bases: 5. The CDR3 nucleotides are TGTGCCAGCAGCACGGACAGGGCCGAAGCTTTCTTT. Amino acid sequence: CASSTDRAEAFF.

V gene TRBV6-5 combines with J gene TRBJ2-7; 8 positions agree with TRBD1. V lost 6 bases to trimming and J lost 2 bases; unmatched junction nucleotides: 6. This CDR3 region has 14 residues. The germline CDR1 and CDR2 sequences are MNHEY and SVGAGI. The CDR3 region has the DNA TGTGCCAGCAGCCGGGACAGGATTACCTACGAGCAGTACTTC. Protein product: CASSRDRITYEQYF.

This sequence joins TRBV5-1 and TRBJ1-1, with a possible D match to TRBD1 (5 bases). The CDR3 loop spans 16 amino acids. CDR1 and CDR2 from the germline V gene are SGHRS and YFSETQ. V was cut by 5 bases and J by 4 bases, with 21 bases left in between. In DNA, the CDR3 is TGCGCCAGCAGAAAATTGGACATGCGAGGGAGCACTGAAGCTTTCTTT. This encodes CASRKLDMRGSTEAFF.

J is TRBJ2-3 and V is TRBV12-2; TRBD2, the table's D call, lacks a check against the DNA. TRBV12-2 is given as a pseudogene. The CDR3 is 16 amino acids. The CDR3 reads CASHASGGGCTDTQYF. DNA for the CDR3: TGTGCAAGTCATGCCTCTGGGGGGGGTTGCACAGATACGCAGTATTTT.

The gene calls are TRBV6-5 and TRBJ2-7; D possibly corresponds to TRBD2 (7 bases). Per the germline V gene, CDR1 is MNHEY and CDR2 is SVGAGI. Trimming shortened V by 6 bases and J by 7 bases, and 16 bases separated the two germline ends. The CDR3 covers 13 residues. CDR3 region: CASRTTGGREQYF. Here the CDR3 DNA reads TGTGCCAGCAGAACCACGGGGGGCCGGGAGCAGTACTTC.

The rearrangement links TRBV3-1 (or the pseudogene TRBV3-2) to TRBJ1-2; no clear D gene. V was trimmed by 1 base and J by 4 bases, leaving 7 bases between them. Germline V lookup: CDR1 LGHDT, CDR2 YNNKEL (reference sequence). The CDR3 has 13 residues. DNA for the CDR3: TGTGCCAGCAGCCAAGGGGGAGGCTATGGCTACACCTTC. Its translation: CASSQGGGYGYTF.

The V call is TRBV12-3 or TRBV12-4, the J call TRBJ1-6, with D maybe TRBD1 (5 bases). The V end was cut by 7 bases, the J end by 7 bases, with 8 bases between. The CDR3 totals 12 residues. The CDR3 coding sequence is TGTGCCAGCATGAGGGGAAATTCACCCCTCCACTTT. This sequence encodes CASMRGNSPLHF.

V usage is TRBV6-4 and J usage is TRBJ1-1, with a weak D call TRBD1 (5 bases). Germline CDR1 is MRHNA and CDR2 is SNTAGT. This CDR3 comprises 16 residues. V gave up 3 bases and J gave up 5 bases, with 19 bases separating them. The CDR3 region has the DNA TGTGCCAGCAGTGAGGTGCAACGGGGCTCCGGAACTGAAGCTTTCTTT. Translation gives CASSEVQRGSGTEAFF.

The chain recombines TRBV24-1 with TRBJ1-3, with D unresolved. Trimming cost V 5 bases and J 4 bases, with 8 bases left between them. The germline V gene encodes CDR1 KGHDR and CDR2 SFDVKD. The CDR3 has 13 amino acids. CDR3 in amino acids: CATSGDLGNTIYF. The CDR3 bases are TGTGCCACCAGTGGCGATCTCGGAAACACCATATATTTT.

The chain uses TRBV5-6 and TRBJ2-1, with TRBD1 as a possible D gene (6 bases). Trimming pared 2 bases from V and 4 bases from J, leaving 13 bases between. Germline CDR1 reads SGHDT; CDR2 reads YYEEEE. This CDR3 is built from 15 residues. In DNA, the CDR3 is TGTGCCAGCAGCTTCGAGACAGGCTCTTACAATGAGCAGTTCTTC. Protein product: CASSFETGSYNEQFF.

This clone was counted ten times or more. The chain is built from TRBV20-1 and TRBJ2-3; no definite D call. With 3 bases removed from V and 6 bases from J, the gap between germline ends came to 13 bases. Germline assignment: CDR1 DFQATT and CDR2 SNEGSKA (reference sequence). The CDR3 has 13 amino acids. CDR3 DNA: TGCAGTGCTAGTCTACGCGTAGGGGATACGCAGTATTTT. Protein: CSASLRVGDTQYF.

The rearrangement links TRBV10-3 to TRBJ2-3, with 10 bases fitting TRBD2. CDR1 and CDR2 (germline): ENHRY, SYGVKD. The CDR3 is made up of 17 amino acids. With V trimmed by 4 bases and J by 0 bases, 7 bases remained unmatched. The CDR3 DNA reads TGTGCCATCAGTGGAGGGCCTAGCGGGGGAAGCACAGATACGCAGTATTTT. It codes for CAISGGPSGGSTDTQYF.

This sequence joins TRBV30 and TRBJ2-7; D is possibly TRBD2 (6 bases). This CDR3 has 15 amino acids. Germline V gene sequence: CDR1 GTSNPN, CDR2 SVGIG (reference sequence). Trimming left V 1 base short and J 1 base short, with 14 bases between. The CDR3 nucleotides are TGTGCCTGGAGTGGGCTAGCGAGGTATTCCTACGAGCAGTACTTC. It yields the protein CAWSGLARYSYEQYF.

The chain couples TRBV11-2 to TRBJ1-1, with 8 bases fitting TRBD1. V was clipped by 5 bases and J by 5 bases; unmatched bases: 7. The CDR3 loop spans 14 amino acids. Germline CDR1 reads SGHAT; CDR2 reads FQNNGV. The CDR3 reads CASSLTGGGTEAFF. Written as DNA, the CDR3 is TGTGCCAGCAGCCTAACAGGGGGTGGGACTGAAGCTTTCTTT.

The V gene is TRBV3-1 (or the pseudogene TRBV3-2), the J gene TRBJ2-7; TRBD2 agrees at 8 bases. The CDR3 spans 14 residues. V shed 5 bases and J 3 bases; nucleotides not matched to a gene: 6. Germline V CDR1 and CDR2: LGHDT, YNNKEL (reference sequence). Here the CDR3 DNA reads TGTGCCAGCAGCGCGGGGGGTCCACTCTACGAGCAGTACTTC. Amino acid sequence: CASSAGGPLYEQYF.

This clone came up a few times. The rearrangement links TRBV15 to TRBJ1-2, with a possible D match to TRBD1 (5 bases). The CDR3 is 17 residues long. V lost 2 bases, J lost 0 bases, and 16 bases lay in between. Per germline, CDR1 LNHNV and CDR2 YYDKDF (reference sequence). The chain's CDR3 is CATSRSGTPGANYGYTF. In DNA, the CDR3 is TGTGCCACCAGCAGATCAGGGACCCCCGGAGCTAACTATGGCTACACCTTC.

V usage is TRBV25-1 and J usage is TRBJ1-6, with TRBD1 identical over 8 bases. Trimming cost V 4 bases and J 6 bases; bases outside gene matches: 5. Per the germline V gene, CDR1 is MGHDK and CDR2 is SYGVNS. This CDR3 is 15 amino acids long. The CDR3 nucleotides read TGTGCCAGCAGTGTCGGACAGGGATTTAATTCACCCCTCCACTTT. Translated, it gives CASSVGQGFNSPLHF.

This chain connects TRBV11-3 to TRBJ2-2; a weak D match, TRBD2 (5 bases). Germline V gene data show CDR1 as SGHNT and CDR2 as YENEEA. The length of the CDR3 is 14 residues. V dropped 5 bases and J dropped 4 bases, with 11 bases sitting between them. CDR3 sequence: CASSPDGVTGELFF. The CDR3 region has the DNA TGTGCCAGCAGCCCCGACGGGGTCACCGGGGAGCTGTTTTTT. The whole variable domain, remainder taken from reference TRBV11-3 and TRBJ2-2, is EAGVVQSPRYKIIEKKQPVAFWCNPISGHNTLYWYLQNLGQGPELLIRYENEEAVDDSQLPKDRFSAERLKGVDSTLKIQPAELGDSAVYLCASSPDGVTGELFFGEGSRLTVL.

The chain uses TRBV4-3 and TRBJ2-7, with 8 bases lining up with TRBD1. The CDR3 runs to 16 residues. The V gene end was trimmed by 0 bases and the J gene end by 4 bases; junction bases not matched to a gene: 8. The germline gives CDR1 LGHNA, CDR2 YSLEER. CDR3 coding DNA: TGCGCCAGCAGCCAAGATGGGACAGGTCCGGCTTACGAGCAGTACTTC. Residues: CASSQDGTGPAYEQYF.

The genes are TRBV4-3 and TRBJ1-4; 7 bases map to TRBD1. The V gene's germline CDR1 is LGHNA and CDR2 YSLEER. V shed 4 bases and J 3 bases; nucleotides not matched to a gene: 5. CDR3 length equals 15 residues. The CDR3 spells CASSPSGTANEKLFF. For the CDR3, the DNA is TGCGCCAGCAGCCCCTCAGGGACAGCTAATGAAAAACTGTTTTTT.

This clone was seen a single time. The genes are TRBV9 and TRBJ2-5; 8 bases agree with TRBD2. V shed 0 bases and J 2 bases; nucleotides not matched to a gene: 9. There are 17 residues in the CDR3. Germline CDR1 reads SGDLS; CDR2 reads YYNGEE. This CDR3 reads CASSVGSGGALQETQYF. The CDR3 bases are TGTGCCAGCAGCGTAGGAAGCGGGGGAGCATTACAAGAGACCCAGTACTTC.

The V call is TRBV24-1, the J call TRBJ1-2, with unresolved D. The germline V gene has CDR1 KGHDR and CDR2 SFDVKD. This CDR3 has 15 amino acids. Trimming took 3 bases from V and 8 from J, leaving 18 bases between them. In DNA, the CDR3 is TGTGCCACCAGTGATACTCTTTTGGGGTCAGAGGGCTACACCTTC. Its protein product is CATSDTLLGSEGYTF.